The 8 T cell receptor beta chains reported below all come from one sample, sequenced in a study of T cells in Graves' hyperthyroidism and ophthalmopathy. From RNA transcripts, TCR beta CDR3 regions were amplified. TCR CDR3 regions were first amplified by RT-PCR with HTBI primers. MiXCR was run by TCRdb on the multiplex PCR reads, yielding one entry per CDR3 protein. The sample lists 370,000 or so distinct CDR3 sequences; 15% to 19% were seen once. Specimen: blood. Every receptor here comes from a woman in her late teens or twenties with Graves' hyperthyroidism that later progressed to Graves' ophthalmopathy.

The rearrangement joins TRBV27 to TRBJ1-1, with 10 nucleotides matching TRBD1. Losses at the gene ends were 8 bases for V and 11 bases for J; bases not matched to a gene: 11. The germline gives CDR1 MNHEY, CDR2 SMNVEV (reference sequence). CDR3 length: 13 residues. CDR3 coding DNA: TGTGCCAGCGCTCCCGGGACAGGGGTCGACGCTTTCTTT. This sequence encodes CASAPGTGVDAFF.

This clonotype was picked up many times. This rearrangement joins TRBV29-1 to TRBJ1-2; possible D gene TRBD1, 5 bases. V lost 6 bases to trimming and J lost 6 bases, with 17 bases between them. The CDR3 totals 13 residues. Germline CDR1 reads SQVTM; CDR2 reads ANQGSEA. This CDR3 is CSVDLKGGDGYTF. The CDR3 DNA reads TGCAGCGTGGACTTGAAGGGAGGGGATGGCTACACCTTC.

CDR3: CASSYSRRERYSNQPQHF. The CDR3 nucleotides are TGTGCCAGCAGTTACTCTCGGCGGGAAAGATATAGCAATCAGCCCCAGCATTTT. The chain uses TRBV6-6 and TRBJ1-5; D gene unclear. V lost 0 bases, J lost 0 bases, and 15 bases lay in between. Germline V gives CDR1 MNHNY, CDR2 SVGAGI (reference sequence). CDR3 size: 18 residues.

A few counts support this clonotype. The chain is built from TRBV6-2 or TRBV6-3 and TRBJ1-2, with a possible D match to TRBD1 (5 bases). Germline CDR1 and CDR2: MNHEY and SVGEGT. V lost 8 bases and J 5 bases, leaving 21 bases between the germline ends. The CDR3 runs 15 residues. The CDR3 coding sequence is TGTGCCAGCCGTCCGACCGGGACTGAGAGGTATGGCTACACCTTC. It codes for CASRPTGTERYGYTF.

This clonotype came up many times. The V call is TRBV6-6, the J call TRBJ2-1; tentative D call: TRBD1 (6 bases). The CDR3 sequence is 16 residues long. Per the germline V gene, CDR1 is MNHNY and CDR2 is SVGAGI (reference sequence). The germline V and J ends were trimmed by 0 bases and 2 bases, with 11 bases remaining between them. The CDR3 protein is CASSYSTGTTYNEQFF. CDR3 sequence (DNA): TGTGCCAGCAGTTACTCTACAGGGACGACCTACAATGAGCAGTTCTTC.

In its sample, this clonotype was seen many times. This rearrangement joins TRBV6-2 or TRBV6-3 to TRBJ2-3; the D is unclear. CDR3 length equals 14 residues. The V gene lost 6 bases and the J gene lost 4 bases, with 14 bases spanning the gap. CDR1 MNHEY and CDR2 SVGEGT come from the germline V gene. The CDR3 loop is CASSPSPRPDTQYF. The CDR3 DNA sequence: TGTGCCAGCAGCCCGAGCCCTCGTCCAGATACGCAGTATTTT.

This clonotype was detected ten times or more. The chain uses TRBV27 and TRBJ1-6; D uncertain. The ends were cut back, 5 bases at V and 8 bases at J, with 16 bases in the middle. Germline loops: CDR1 MNHEY, CDR2 SMNVEV (reference sequence). This CDR3 has 15 amino acids. CDR3 sequence: CASSPIFRVDSPLHF. The CDR3, as DNA: TGTGCCAGCAGTCCGATCTTCCGGGTAGATTCACCCCTCCACTTT.

The rearrangement links TRBV2 to TRBJ2-2, with a possible D match to TRBD2 (6 bases). The ends were cut back, 7 bases at V and 4 bases at J, with 16 bases in the middle. From germline, CDR1 is SNHLY and CDR2 FYNNEI. The CDR3 is 15 residues long. The CDR3: CASNPLGGFTGELFF. The CDR3 nucleotides read TGTGCCAGCAACCCCCTCGGGGGATTCACCGGGGAGCTGTTTTTT.